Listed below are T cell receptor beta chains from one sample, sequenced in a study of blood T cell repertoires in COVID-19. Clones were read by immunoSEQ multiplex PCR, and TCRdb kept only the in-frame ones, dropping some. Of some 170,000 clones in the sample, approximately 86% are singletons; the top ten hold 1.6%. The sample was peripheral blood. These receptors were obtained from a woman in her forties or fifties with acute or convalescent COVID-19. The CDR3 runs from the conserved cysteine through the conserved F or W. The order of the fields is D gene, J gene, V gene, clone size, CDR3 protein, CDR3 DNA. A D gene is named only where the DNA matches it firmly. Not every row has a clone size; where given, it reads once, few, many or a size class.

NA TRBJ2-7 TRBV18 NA CASSPLGPGTMKYEQYF TGTGCCAGCTCACCACTCGGGCCCGGGACAATGAAATACGAGCAGTACTTC
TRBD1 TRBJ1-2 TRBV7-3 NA CASSPGGGYGYTF TGTGCCAGCAGCCCAGGGGGCGGCTATGGCTACACCTTC
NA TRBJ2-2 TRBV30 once CAWSEVGHRYTGELFF TGTGCCTGGAGTGAAGTCGGACACCGATACACCGGGGAGCTGTTTTTT
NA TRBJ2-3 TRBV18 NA CASSPLTEDTQYF TGTGCCAGCTCACCACTCACCGAGGATACGCAGTATTTT
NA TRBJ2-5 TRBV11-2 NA CASRNTQDSQETQYF TGTGCCAGCAGGAATACGCAAGACTCCCAAGAGACCCAGTACTTC
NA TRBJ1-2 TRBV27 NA CASKEALLGYTF TGTGCCAGCAAAGAGGCTTTACTTGGCTACACCTTC
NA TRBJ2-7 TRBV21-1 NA CANRRQGYEQYF TGTGCCAACCGAAGACAGGGCTACGAGCAGTACTTC
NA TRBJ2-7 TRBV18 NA CASSPPVQGMAYEQYF TGTGCCAGCTCACCACCGGTTCAGGGTATGGCCTACGAGCAGTACTTC
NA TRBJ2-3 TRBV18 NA CASSGLTNTDTQYF TGTGCCAGCTCCGGTTTGACTAACACAGATACGCAGTATTTT
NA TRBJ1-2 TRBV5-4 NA CASRPEARELWGYTF TGTGCCAGCAGGCCCGAAGCCCGGGAACTATGGGGCTACACCTTC
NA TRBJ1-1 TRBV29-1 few CSVSYGDTEAFF TGCAGCGTTTCGTACGGTGACACTGAAGCTTTCTTT
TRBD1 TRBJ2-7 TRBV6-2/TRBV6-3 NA CASSWDRAPDYGAYEQYF TGTGCCAGCAGTTGGGACAGGGCCCCGGATTACGGTGCCTACGAGCAGTACTTC
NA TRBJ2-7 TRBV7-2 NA CASSPRQASYYEQYF TGTGCCAGCAGCCCACGACAGGCTTCTTACTACGAGCAGTACTTC
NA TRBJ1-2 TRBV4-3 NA CASSPGDWANYGYTF TGCGCCAGCAGCCCCGGGGATTGGGCTAACTATGGCTACACCTTC
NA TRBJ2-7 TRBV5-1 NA CASSADRISYEQYF TGCGCCAGCAGCGCCGACAGGATCTCCTACGAGCAGTACTTC
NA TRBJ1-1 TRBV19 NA CASSIQVYTEAFF TGTGCCAGTAGTATTCAGGTATACACTGAAGCTTTCTTT
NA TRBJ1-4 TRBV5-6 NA CASRLGQKNEKLFF TGTGCCAGCAGACTGGGCCAGAAAAATGAAAAACTGTTTTTT
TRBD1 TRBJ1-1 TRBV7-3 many CASSLEGGARNTEAFF TGTGCCAGCAGCTTAGAAGGGGGCGCCCGGAACACTGAAGCTTTCTTT
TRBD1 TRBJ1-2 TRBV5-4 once CASSLGTGVWYGYTF TGTGCCAGCAGCTTGGGGACAGGGGTCTGGTATGGCTACACCTTC
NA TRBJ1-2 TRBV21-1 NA CASSKGEDYGYTF TGTGCCAGCAGCAAGGGGGAGGACTATGGCTACACCTTC
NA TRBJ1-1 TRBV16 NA CASSGQLRVATLKANTEAFF TGTGCCAGCAGCGGCCAGTTACGGGTCGCTACATTGAAAGCGAACACTGAAGCTTTCTTT
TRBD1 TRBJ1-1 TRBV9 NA CASSVGQGITGVNTEAFF TGTGCCAGCAGCGTAGGACAGGGGATAACCGGAGTGAACACTGAAGCTTTCTTT
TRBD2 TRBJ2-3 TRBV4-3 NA CASSQESSGGTDTQYF TGCGCCAGCAGCCAAGAATCTAGCGGAGGCACAGATACGCAGTATTTT
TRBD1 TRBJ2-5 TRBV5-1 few CASSSGQGVETQYF TGCGCCAGCAGCTCCGGACAGGGAGTGGAGACCCAGTACTTC
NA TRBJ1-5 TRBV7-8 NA CASSLGTVHSNQPQHF TGTGCCAGCAGCTTAGGGACAGTTCATAGCAATCAGCCCCAGCATTTT
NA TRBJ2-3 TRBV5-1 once CASSPEGDTQYF TGCGCCAGCAGCCCGGAGGGAGATACGCAGTATTTT
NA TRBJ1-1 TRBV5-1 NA CASSLAPTGNTEAFF TGCGCCAGCAGCTTGGCCCCGACAGGGAACACTGAAGCTTTCTTT
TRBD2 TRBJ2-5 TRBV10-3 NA CAISGTSSGQETQYF TGTGCCATCAGTGGCACCTCTAGCGGCCAAGAGACCCAGTACTTC
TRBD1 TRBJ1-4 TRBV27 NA CASSLSSGTALEKLFF TGTGCCAGCAGTTTATCATCCGGGACAGCACTTGAAAAACTGTTTTTT
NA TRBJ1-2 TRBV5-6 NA CASSFRAGGNYGYTF TGTGCCAGCAGCTTTCGTGCTGGGGGGAACTATGGCTACACCTTC
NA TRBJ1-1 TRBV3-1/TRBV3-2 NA CASSQVAMNTEAFF TGTGCCAGCAGCCAGGTAGCCATGAACACTGAAGCTTTCTTT
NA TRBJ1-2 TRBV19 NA CASSIPPGELSGYTF TGTGCCAGTAGTATCCCCCCAGGGGAGCTAAGTGGCTACACCTTC
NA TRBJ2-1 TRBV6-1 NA CASSDRGDEQFF TGTGCCAGCAGTGACAGGGGCGATGAGCAGTTCTTC
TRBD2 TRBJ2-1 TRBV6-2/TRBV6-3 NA CASSYTGLAYNEQFF TGTGCCAGCAGTTACACTGGACTAGCGTACAATGAGCAGTTCTTC
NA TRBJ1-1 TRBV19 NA CASSGSETMNTEAFF TGTGCCAGTAGTGGGTCGGAGACCATGAACACTGAAGCTTTCTTT
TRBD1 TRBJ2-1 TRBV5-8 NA CASSVGTATLYNEQFF TGTGCCAGCAGCGTCGGGACAGCTACCCTCTACAATGAGCAGTTCTTC
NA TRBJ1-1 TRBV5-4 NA CASSFETGNTEAFF TGTGCCAGCAGCTTCGAGACAGGGAACACTGAAGCTTTCTTT
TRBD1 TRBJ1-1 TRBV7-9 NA CASSPRPGQGPNTEAFF TGTGCCAGCAGCCCCCGCCCGGGACAGGGACCGAACACTGAAGCTTTCTTT
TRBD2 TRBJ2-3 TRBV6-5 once CATSTAGSTDTQYF TGTGCCACCTCTACAGCGGGGAGCACAGATACGCAGTATTTT
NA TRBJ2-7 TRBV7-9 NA CASTLDAQPTYEQYF TGTGCCAGCACCTTGGACGCACAACCGACCTACGAGCAGTACTTC
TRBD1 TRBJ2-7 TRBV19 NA CASSSSGGSSSYEQYF TGTGCCAGTAGTTCATCAGGGGGTTCTAGCTCCTACGAGCAGTACTTC
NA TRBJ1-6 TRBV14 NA CASSSTYNSPLHF TGTGCCAGCAGCTCTACCTATAATTCACCCCTCCACTTT
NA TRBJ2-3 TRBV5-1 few CASSGGVGTDTQYF TGCGCCAGCAGCGGCGGGGTTGGGACAGATACGCAGTATTTT
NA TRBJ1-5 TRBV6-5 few CASSPYGQSNQPQHF TGTGCCAGCAGTCCCTACGGACAGTCTAATCAGCCCCAGCATTTT
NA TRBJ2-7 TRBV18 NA CASSPTSSGNEQYF TGTGCCAGCTCACCAACTTCATCCGGGAACGAGCAGTACTTC
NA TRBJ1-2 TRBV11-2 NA CASSLMGPLGYTF TGTGCCAGCAGCTTAATGGGCCCGTTAGGCTACACCTTC
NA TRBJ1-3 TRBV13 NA CASSDHYRLAGNTIYF TGTGCCAGCAGCGACCACTACAGGTTGGCTGGAAACACCATATATTTT
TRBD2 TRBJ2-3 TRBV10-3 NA CAISQGLAGGSDTQYF TGTGCCATCAGTCAAGGACTAGCGGGGGGCTCAGATACGCAGTATTTT
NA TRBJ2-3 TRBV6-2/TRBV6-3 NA CASSDPGLGIVTQYF TGTGCCAGCAGTGACCCGGGACTGGGTATCGTTACGCAGTATTTT
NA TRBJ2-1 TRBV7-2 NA CASSLHIGLQYNEQFF TGTGCCAGCAGCTTACATATAGGCCTACAGTACAATGAGCAGTTCTTC
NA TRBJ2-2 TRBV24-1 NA CATSDFPGETGELFF TGTGCCACCAGTGATTTCCCCGGGGAGACCGGGGAGCTGTTTTTT
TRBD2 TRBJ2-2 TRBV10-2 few CASSEAGVTGELFF TGCGCCAGCAGTGAGGCGGGAGTTACCGGGGAGCTGTTTTTT
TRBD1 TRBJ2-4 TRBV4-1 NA CASSHLKRTGGKNIQYF TGCGCCAGCAGCCACTTAAAGCGGACAGGGGGGAAAAACATTCAGTACTTC
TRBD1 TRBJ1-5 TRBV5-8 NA CASSLARGSIGQPQHF TGTGCCAGCAGCTTGGCCAGGGGGTCTATCGGTCAGCCCCAGCATTTT
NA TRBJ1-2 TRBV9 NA CASSVDDSSFYGYTF TGTGCCAGCAGCGTAGACGACAGCAGCTTCTATGGCTACACCTTC